This TCR beta chain was identified during a study of blood T cell repertoires in COVID-19. V gave up 8 bases and J gave up 1 base; unmatched junction bases: 9. The CDR3 runs 15 residues. Germline assignment: CDR1 SNHLY and CDR2 FYNNEI. Authors' methods: Estimates of nucleated cell counts were drawn from the amplification of reference gene primers. TCRdb keeps only in-frame clones here, not all; method: immunoSEQ multiplex PCR. V, J and clone size are taken as reported in that table, and D and trimming were inferred from the DNA itself. The sample holds 72,000 or so clones, over 85% seen once. The sequence was collected from a man between 60 and 75 years old with acute or convalescent COVID-19. Sequenced input: peripheral blood. This chain joins TRBV2 and TRBJ1-1; 8 nucleotides line up with TRBD1. CDR3 in amino acids: CASLKYRGGNTEAFF. DNA for the CDR3: TGTGCCAGCCTTAAGTACAGGGGGGGGAACACTGAAGCTTTCTTT.